The present T cell receptor (beta chain) was sequenced within a study of cytomegalovirus exposure and HLA in healthy donors. Study-wide findings and caveats: TCR beta chains numbering approximately 150 were designated cytomegalovirus-associated. A few chains linked to CMV were shown in vitro to be specific for CMV antigens.

Sequencing used immunoSEQ multiplex PCR; TCRdb keeps in-frame clones, though not all of them. The table has about 360,000 clones, more than 80% seen once. V was clipped by 8 bases and J by 5 bases, with 14 bases between them. Germline V lookup: CDR1 MNHEY, CDR2 SVGAGI. This CDR3 spans 13 amino acids. Worth noting for this clone: The antigen is unknown.

Material for sequencing was PBMCs. This receptor was taken from a woman younger than 35 in good health and CMV-seronegative. The rearrangement joins TRBV6-5 to TRBJ2-3, with D tentatively TRBD2 (5 bases). The CDR3 DNA follows: TGTGCCAGCTGGGCCGTCGAGGGAGATACGCAGTATTTT. This gives the protein CASWAVEGDTQYF.